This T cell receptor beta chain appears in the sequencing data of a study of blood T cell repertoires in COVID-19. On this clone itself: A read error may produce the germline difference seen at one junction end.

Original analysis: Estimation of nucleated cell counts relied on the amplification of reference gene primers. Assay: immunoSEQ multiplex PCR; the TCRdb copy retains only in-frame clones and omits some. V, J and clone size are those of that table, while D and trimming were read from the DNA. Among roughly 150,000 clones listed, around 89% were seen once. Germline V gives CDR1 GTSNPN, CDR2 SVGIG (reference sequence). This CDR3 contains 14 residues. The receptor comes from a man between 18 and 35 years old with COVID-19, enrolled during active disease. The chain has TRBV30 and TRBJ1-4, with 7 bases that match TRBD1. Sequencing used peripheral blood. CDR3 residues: CAWSEQGRNEKLLF. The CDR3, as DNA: TGTGCCTGGAGCGAACAGGGGAGGAATGAAAAACTGCTTTTT.